The 18 T cell receptor beta chains below all came from one sample that was sequenced in a study of PD-1 blockade in classical Hodgkin lymphoma. Each and every patient relapsed after autologous stem cell transplantation, and patients got differing brentuximab vedotin exposure. TCRdb's copy holds only in-frame clones and misses some; the assay was immunoSEQ multiplex PCR. The table records under 75,000 clones, around nine tenths of them present only once. Sequenced material: peripheral blood mononuclear cells (PBMCs), taken before the second cycle of nivolumab. All receptors come from a human donor with classical Hodgkin lymphoma.

V usage is TRBV9 and J usage is TRBJ2-3; D gene unclear. The length of the CDR3 is 13 residues. Deletions cut 5 bases from V and 2 bases from J, with 9 bases between. The germline V gene encodes CDR1 SGDLS and CDR2 YYNGEE. CDR3 nucleotides: TGTGCCAGCAGTAGTCACCTCACAGATACGCAGTATTTT. Translated, it gives CASSSHLTDTQYF.

This clone was picked up one time. The chain is built from TRBV7-9 and TRBJ1-5, with D possibly matching TRBD1 (6 bases). V was cut by 1 base and J by 15 bases, with 16 bases left in between. Germline V lookup: CDR1 SEHNR, CDR2 FQNEAQ (reference sequence). The CDR3 runs to 13 residues. Written as DNA, the CDR3 is TGTGCCAGCAGCTTAGAGGGGGAGGACCCATCGCATTTT. Amino acid sequence: CASSLEGEDPSHF.

This chain joins TRBV5-1 and TRBJ2-1; D may be TRBD1 or TRBD2 (5 bases each). The CDR3 is 14 residues long. V lost 4 bases, J lost 5 bases, and 13 bases lay in between. Per germline, CDR1 SGHRS and CDR2 YFSETQ. The CDR3 region is CASSGTGSNNEQFF. As DNA, the CDR3 is TGCGCCAGCAGCGGGACCGGTTCGAACAATGAGCAGTTCTTC.

The V and J genes are TRBV7-9 and TRBJ2-7; no clear D. There are 11 residues in the CDR3. Germline values: CDR1 SEHNR, CDR2 FQNEAQ (reference sequence). Between the trimmed V and J ends, which lost 5 bases and 7 bases, there was a span of 9 bases. CDR3 in DNA: TGTGCCAGCAGCCCGGCACGAGAGCAGTACTTC. This encodes CASSPAREQYF.

The chain couples TRBV5-1 to TRBJ1-2, with 12 bases identical to TRBD1. This CDR3 has 14 residues. Germline CDR1 is SGHRS and CDR2 is YFSETQ. V was pared by 7 bases and J by 7 bases, with 8 bases of the junction left unmatched. The chain's CDR3 is CASGLGTGGFGYTF. The CDR3 DNA is TGCGCCAGCGGTCTCGGGACAGGGGGCTTTGGCTACACCTTC.

The J gene is TRBJ2-5, the V gene TRBV5-1, with D tentatively TRBD1 (6 bases). With 4 bases removed from V and 1 base from J, the gap between germline ends came to 11 bases. Germline V gene sequence: CDR1 SGHRS, CDR2 YFSETQ. The CDR3 loop spans 14 amino acids. DNA of the CDR3: TGCGCCAGCAGCCCCGGACAGTTCCAAGAGACCCAGTACTTC. Translating it yields CASSPGQFQETQYF. Based on the CDR3 plus reference TRBV5-1 and TRBJ2-5, the full variable domain is KAGVTQTPRYLIKTRGQQVTLSCSPISGHRSVSWYQQTPGQGLQFLFEYFSETQRNKGNFPGRFSGRQFSNSRSEMNVSTLELGDSALYLCASSPGQFQETQYFGPGTRLLVL.

The genes are TRBV19 and TRBJ1-5, with a weak D call TRBD1 (6 bases). Per the germline V gene, CDR1 is LNHDA and CDR2 is SQIVND (reference sequence). Trimming removed 3 bases at V and 3 bases at J, with 9 bases between. The CDR3 contains 14 residues. The CDR3 spells CASSIEGVNQPQHF. Written as DNA, the CDR3 is TGTGCCAGTAGTATCGAGGGGGTCAATCAGCCCCAGCATTTT.

This clone was observed a single time. This chain uses TRBV5-1 with TRBJ1-6, with D perhaps TRBD1 (5 bases). CDR3 length: 15 residues. Deletions cut 5 bases from V and 6 bases from J, with 15 bases between. Germline CDR1 reads SGHRS; CDR2 reads YFSETQ. CDR3 sequence (DNA): TGCGCCAGCAGTTCAGGTTCAGGGAGTAATTCACCCCTCCACTTT. It translates to CASSSGSGSNSPLHF. The entire variable domain, with the rest obtained from reference TRBV5-1 and TRBJ1-6, is as follows: KAGVTQTPRYLIKTRGQQVTLSCSPISGHRSVSWYQQTPGQGLQFLFEYFSETQRNKGNFPGRFSGRQFSNSRSEMNVSTLELGDSALYLCASSSGSGSNSPLHFGNGTRLTVT.

This clone was seen only a few times. The chain joins TRBV5-1 to TRBJ2-5; D is perhaps TRBD2 (6 bases). Germline V lookup: CDR1 SGHRS, CDR2 YFSETQ. Between the trimmed V and J ends, which lost 0 bases and 2 bases, there was a span of 11 bases. The CDR3 has 15 amino acids. CDR3 sequence reads: CASSLGPGVQETQYF. CDR3 nucleotide sequence: TGCGCCAGCAGCTTGGGTCCGGGGGTACAAGAGACCCAGTACTTC.

The chain links TRBV15 to TRBJ1-1; D uncertain. V dropped 4 bases and J dropped 6 bases, with 15 bases sitting between them. Germline V lookup: CDR1 LNHNV, CDR2 YYDKDF (reference sequence). This CDR3 has 14 residues. This chain's CDR3 is CATSTDSEASEAFF. CDR3 DNA: TGTGCCACCAGCACTGACTCGGAGGCTTCTGAAGCTTTCTTT.

This clone was observed once. The chain recombines TRBV19 with TRBJ1-1; D gene unclear. There are 13 residues in the CDR3. V was pared by 8 bases and J by 2 bases, with 12 bases between. Germline V gene sequence: CDR1 LNHDA, CDR2 SQIVND (reference sequence). CDR3 nucleotide sequence: TGTGCCAGTGGATGGGGTCGTAACACTGAAGCTTTCTTT. Its protein product is CASGWGRNTEAFF. The full variable domain, completed using reference TRBV19 and TRBJ1-1, is DGGITQSPKYLFRKEGQNVTLSCEQNLNHDAMYWYRQDPGQGLRLIYYSQIVNDFQKGDIAEGYSVSREKKESFPLTVTSAQKNPTAFYLCASGWGRNTEAFFGQGTRLTVV.

This chain joins TRBV9 and TRBJ1-6; no reliable D call. This CDR3 has 12 residues. Trimming cost V 3 bases and J 7 bases, with 5 bases left between them. The V gene's germline CDR1 is SGDLS and CDR2 YYNGEE. CDR3 nucleotides: TGTGCCAGCAGCGAGGGCAATTCACCCCTCCACTTT. This sequence encodes CASSEGNSPLHF.

This sequence joins TRBV30 and TRBJ1-1; TRBD1 matches 8 bases. Germline V gene sequence: CDR1 GTSNPN, CDR2 SVGIG (reference sequence). CDR3 length: 14 residues. After removal of 4 bases from V and 2 bases from J, the junction contained 6 bases not matched to a gene. The chain's CDR3 is CAWKGTGGNTEAFF. In nucleotides, the CDR3 is TGTGCCTGGAAGGGAACAGGGGGAAACACTGAAGCTTTCTTT.

This sequence joins TRBV2 and TRBJ1-2, with D uncertain. With 8 bases removed from V and 8 bases from J, the gap between germline ends came to 12 bases. CDR1 and CDR2 from the germline V gene are SNHLY and FYNNEI. The CDR3 loop spans 11 amino acids. CDR3 sequence (DNA): TGTGCCAGCCGGACCGCAACAGGCTACACCTTC. This sequence encodes CASRTATGYTF.

The chain recombines TRBV5-1 with TRBJ2-7; 7 positions match TRBD2. Germline V gene lookup returns CDR1 SGHRS and CDR2 YFSETQ. The CDR3 has 15 residues. Trimming removed 0 bases from V and 7 bases from J; junction bases left unmatched: 10. The CDR3 loop reads CASSLVSSGSGEQYF. CDR3 in DNA: TGCGCCAGCAGCTTGGTGTCTAGCGGTTCGGGGGAGCAGTACTTC.

The chain has TRBV5-1 and TRBJ1-3; D may be TRBD1 (5 bases). This CDR3 region has 14 residues. The ends were cut back, 4 bases at V and 0 bases at J, with 8 bases in the middle. Germline V CDR1 and CDR2: SGHRS, YFSETQ. CDR3 loop: CASSGASSGNTIYF. The CDR3 region has the DNA TGCGCCAGCAGCGGGGCAAGCTCTGGAAACACCATATATTTT. Combining the CDR3 with reference TRBV5-1 and TRBJ1-3 gives the whole variable domain KAGVTQTPRYLIKTRGQQVTLSCSPISGHRSVSWYQQTPGQGLQFLFEYFSETQRNKGNFPGRFSGRQFSNSRSEMNVSTLELGDSALYLCASSGASSGNTIYFGEGSWLTVV.

The V and J genes are TRBV29-1 and TRBJ1-5, with a tentative D call TRBD1 (5 bases). Germline-derived CDR1 and CDR2 are SQVTM and ANQGSEA. V dropped 7 bases and J dropped 2 bases, with 12 bases sitting between them. The CDR3 has 13 residues. The CDR3, as DNA: TGCAGCGCTCGGGACGGAGGCAATCAGCCCCAGCATTTT. It is translated as CSARDGGNQPQHF.

The V and J genes are TRBV5-1 and TRBJ2-3; D ambiguous. In germline, CDR1 is SGHRS, CDR2 YFSETQ. The CDR3 is made up of 14 amino acids. Trimming took off 4 bases at V and 0 bases at J, with 9 bases between the two ends. The CDR3 bases are TGCGCCAGCAGCGCCGCAACGAGCACAGATACGCAGTATTTT. The encoded protein is CASSAATSTDTQYF.